This T cell receptor (beta chain) was observed in a study of cytomegalovirus exposure and HLA in healthy donors. It was with 60 Vbeta and 13 Jbeta primers that the PCR ran. Libraries were prepared by immunoSEQ multiplex PCR; TCRdb keeps only in-frame clonotypes and omits some of them. This sample's table has approximately 150,000 clones. V lost 8 bases to trimming and J lost 4 bases, with 18 bases between them. Germline lookup yields CDR1 MNHEY and CDR2 SVGAGI. The length of the CDR3 is 14 residues. The sample comprised PBMCs. The receptor's source is a male donor in good health and CMV-seronegative. V is TRBV6-5 and J is TRBJ2-7; unclear D gene. The CDR3 is CASSPFGGHYEQYF. The DNA for the CDR3 is TGTGCCAGCTCTCCCTTCGGTGGTCATTACGAGCAGTACTTC.